This is a list of T cell receptor beta chains from one sample in a study of Graves' ophthalmopathy and Graves' hyperthyroidism. TCRdb independently ran MiXCR on the multiplex PCR reads; one entry per CDR3 protein. The table shows over a million distinct CDR3 sequences, with 35% to 40% occurring only once. Sequencing was carried out using peripheral blood or thyroid tissue (not recorded which). These receptors were obtained from an adult man with Graves' hyperthyroidism. The CDR3 runs from the conserved cysteine through the conserved F or W. D genes are given only for firm matches. Not all rows give a size; the values are once, few, many and, for expanded clones, a class.

D,J,size,V,DNA,CDR3
TRBD2,TRBJ2-2,many,TRBV12-3/TRBV12-4,TGTGCCAGCAGTTCTGGGACTAGCGGGAACACCGGGGAGCTGTTTTTT,CASSSGTSGNTGELFF
TRBD1,TRBJ1-2,-,TRBV15,TGTGCCACCAGCAGAGACAGGGGGCGGGTTGGCTACACCTTC,CATSRDRGRVGYTF
-,TRBJ2-7,-,TRBV20-1,TGCAGTGCTCCCCCAGGGCCTCTCTACGAGCAGTACTTC,CSAPPGPLYEQYF
-,TRBJ2-7,-,TRBV19,TGTGCCAGTAGTGGGGGTGGCACTTACTACGAGCGGTACTTC,CASSGGGTYYERYF
-,TRBJ1-2,-,TRBV7-9,TGTGCCAGCAGCAACGGGCAGGGTGGCTACACCTTC,CASSNGQGGYTF
TRBD1,TRBJ1-1,many,TRBV29-1,TGCAGCGTTGAGGCCGACAGGGCGGTCTCGACTGAAGCTTTCTTT,CSVEADRAVSTEAFF
TRBD1,TRBJ2-7,-,TRBV29-1,TGCAGCGTTTATACTTTAGTAGGGACAGGTAACTACGAGCAGTACTTC,CSVYTLVGTGNYEQYF
-,TRBJ1-6,once,TRBV20-1,TGCAGTGCTGCGGACAAAGGTTCACCCCTCCACTTT,CSAADKGSPLHF
-,TRBJ1-3,many,TRBV24-1,TGTGCCACCAGTGATTTCGGGCAGCCACCCCGGGGAAACACCATATATTTT,CATSDFGQPPRGNTIYF
-,TRBJ1-1,many,TRBV7-9,TGTGCCAGCACCGCGGGTGACAGACAGAACACTGAAGCTTTCTTT,CASTAGDRQNTEAFF
-,TRBJ2-5,many,TRBV11-1,TGTGCCAGCAGCGCGGTCCAAGAGACCCAGTACTTC,CASSAVQETQYF
-,TRBJ2-7,few,TRBV4-3,TGCGCCAGCAGCCAAGAAGGGACCTACGAGCAGTACTTC,CASSQEGTYEQYF
-,TRBJ1-1,-,TRBV19,TGTGCCAGTAGAGGGATAACCAGGGGCTCGGCTGAAGCTTTCTTT,CASRGITRGSAEAFF
TRBD1,TRBJ1-6,many,TRBV10-1,TGCGCCAGCAGGACACAGGGGGCTAATAATTCACCCCTCCACTTT,CASRTQGANNSPLHF
TRBD2,TRBJ2-5,few,TRBV20-1,TGCAGTGCTAGCACTAGCGGCTCGCAAGAGACCCAGTACTTC,CSASTSGSQETQYF
-,TRBJ1-2,-,TRBV7-3,TGTGCCAGCAGCCGCTGGGGGCAATCTACGGCTAACTATGGCTACACCTTC,CASSRWGQSTANYGYTF
TRBD1,TRBJ1-2,-,TRBV13,TGTGCCAGCAGTACGAGGGACAGGGGAGAAAACTATGGCTACACCTTC,CASSTRDRGENYGYTF